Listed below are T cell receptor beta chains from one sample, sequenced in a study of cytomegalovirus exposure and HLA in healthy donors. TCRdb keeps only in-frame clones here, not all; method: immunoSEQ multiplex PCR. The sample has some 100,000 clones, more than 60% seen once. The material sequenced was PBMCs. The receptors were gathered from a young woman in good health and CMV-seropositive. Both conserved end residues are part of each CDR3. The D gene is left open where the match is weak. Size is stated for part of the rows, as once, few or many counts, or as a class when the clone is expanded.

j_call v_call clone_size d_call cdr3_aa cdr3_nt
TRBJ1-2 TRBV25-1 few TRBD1 CASSEDRGGNYGYTF TGTGCCAGCAGTGAAGACAGGGGAGGCAACTATGGCTACACCTTC
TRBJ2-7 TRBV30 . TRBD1 CAWSVIQGVIDEQYF TGTGCCTGGAGTGTTATACAGGGGGTTATCGACGAGCAGTACTTC
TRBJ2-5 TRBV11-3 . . CASSLTSPSRTQYF TGTGCCAGCAGCTTAACTTCTCCGTCGCGGACCCAGTACTTC
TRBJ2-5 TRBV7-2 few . CASSFNRDQYF TGTGCCAGCAGCTTCAACAGGGACCAGTACTTC
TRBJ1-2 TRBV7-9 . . CASSYGSSGDNYGYTF TGTGCCAGCAGCTATGGCAGCTCAGGCGATAACTATGGCTACACCTTC
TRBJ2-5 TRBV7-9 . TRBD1 CASSSRQGISETQYF TGTGCCAGCAGCAGCCGACAGGGAATAAGCGAGACCCAGTACTTC
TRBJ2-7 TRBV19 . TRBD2 CASNPSGNRGEQYF TGTGCCAGTAACCCTAGCGGAAACCGGGGGGAGCAGTACTTC
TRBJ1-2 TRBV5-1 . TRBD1 CASSPGQGVDGYTF TGCGCCAGCAGCCCGGGACAGGGGGTCGATGGCTACACCTTC
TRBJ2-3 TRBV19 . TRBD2 CASSTSGSGNTQYF TGTGCCAGTAGCACAAGCGGGAGTGGGAATACGCAGTATTTT
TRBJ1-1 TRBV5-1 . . CASSLRGINTEAFF TGCGCCAGCAGCTTGAGGGGGATTAACACTGAAGCTTTCTTT